The 21 T cell receptor beta chains reported below all come from one sample, sequenced in a study of CD8 T cells in acute hepatitis C reinfection. Measured with immunoSEQ multiplex PCR; TCRdb has only the in-frame clones, and not every one. The table records 30,000 to 45,000 clones, around 85% of them present only once. Time point in this sample: naive CD8 control sorted from an acute-time-point sample. The sample consisted of naive CD8+ T cells from PBMCs. Every receptor here comes from a woman aged 18-29 years who spontaneously cleared hepatitis C infection.

This clone appeared a few times. The V call is TRBV10-3, the J call TRBJ1-5; 7 bases are a match to TRBD1. The trim removed 6 bases at V and 0 bases at J, leaving 5 bases unmatched. Germline V lookup: CDR1 ENHRY, CDR2 SYGVKD. This CDR3 has 15 residues. The CDR3: CAIRGTANSNQPQHF. CDR3 bases: TGTGCCATCAGGGGGACAGCAAATAGCAATCAGCCCCAGCATTTT.

The DNA for the CDR3 is TGCAGCGTTGAAGCGGTTCCCTACAATGAGCAGTTCTTC. This sequence encodes CSVEAVPYNEQFF. The chain is built from TRBV29-1 and TRBJ2-1; D unresolved. V lost 1 base and J lost 2, with 6 bases in between. This CDR3 contains 13 residues. CDR1 is SQVTM, CDR2 ANQGSEA, per germline.

The V call is TRBV27, the J call TRBJ1-1; D is unclear. The V gene lost 10 bases and the J gene lost 1 base, with 13 bases spanning the gap. Germline assignment: CDR1 MNHEY and CDR2 SMNVEV (reference sequence). This CDR3 is built from 13 residues. The CDR3 here is CATGSRGNTEAFF. As DNA, the CDR3 is TGTGCCACTGGATCCCGGGGGAACACTGAAGCTTTCTTT.

This sequence joins TRBV6-6 and TRBJ2-7; TRBD1 matches at 7 bases. This CDR3 comprises 14 residues. Germline values: CDR1 MNHNY, CDR2 SVGAGI (reference sequence). V gave up 0 bases and J gave up 3 bases; unmatched junction bases: 2. The CDR3 is CASSYSQGVYEQYF. The DNA for the CDR3 is TGTGCCAGCAGTTACTCCCAGGGGGTCTACGAGCAGTACTTC.

The genes are TRBV7-9 and TRBJ1-4, with no clear D. The CDR3 has 15 residues. In germline, CDR1 is SEHNR, CDR2 FQNEAQ (reference sequence). Trimming left V 5 bases short and J 6 bases short, with 16 bases between. The CDR3 nucleotides read TGTGCCAGCAGCCAAACCAACAGTGGGGATGAAAAACTGTTTTTT. It specifies CASSQTNSGDEKLFF.

This rearrangement joins TRBV15 to TRBJ1-2; no definite D call. Deletions cut 1 base from V and 0 bases from J, with 18 bases between. The CDR3 length is 18 residues. Germline V gene data show CDR1 as LNHNV and CDR2 as YYDKDF (reference sequence). As DNA, the CDR3 is TGTGCCACCAGCAGAGTTTTTCCTCGTACCAGCTCTAACTATGGCTACACCTTC. Protein product: CATSRVFPRTSSNYGYTF.

V and J are TRBV30 and TRBJ2-7; 7 bases align to TRBD1. Looked up from germline, CDR1 is GTSNPN and CDR2 is SVGIG (reference sequence). The CDR3 totals 13 residues. Trimming took 3 bases from V and 5 from J; bases not matched to a gene: 7. CDR3 sequence (DNA): TGTGCCTGGAGCGAAGGACAGGTCGACGAGCAGTACTTC. Amino acids: CAWSEGQVDEQYF.

The V gene is TRBV7-8, the J gene TRBJ2-7; TRBD2 matches at 7 bases. Germline loops: CDR1 SGHVS, CDR2 FQNEAQ. V shed 2 bases and J 5 bases; nucleotides not matched to a gene: 6. This CDR3 spans 14 amino acids. CDR3 coding DNA: TGTGCCAGCAGCTTATTCGCGGGAGACAACGAGCAGTACTTC. Translating it yields CASSLFAGDNEQYF.

The chain is built from TRBV18 and TRBJ2-6, with no clear D. CDR3 length: 16 amino acids. V was pared by 1 base and J by 0 bases, with 7 bases between. CDR1 and CDR2 (germline): KGHSH, LQKENI. The CDR3 region is CASSPLLSSGANVLTF. CDR3 DNA sequence: TGTGCCAGCTCACCACTTTTAAGCTCTGGGGCCAACGTCCTGACTTTC.

This sequence joins TRBV13 and TRBJ1-2, with D unresolved. Trimming took 7 bases from V and 3 from J, leaving 15 bases between them. CDR3 length: 14 residues. CDR1 is PRHDT and CDR2 is FYEKMQ in the germline V gene (reference sequence). Here the CDR3 reads CASTAGSGYYGYTF. In nucleotides, the CDR3 is TGTGCCAGCACCGCCGGGAGCGGATACTATGGCTACACCTTC.

CDR3 DNA sequence: TGCAGCGTTGAACGAGGACTAGCGACGGGGGCAGATACGCAGTATTTT. The encoded protein is CSVERGLATGADTQYF. The chain combines TRBV29-1 with TRBJ2-3; 9 bases are a match to TRBD2. With 2 bases clipped from V and 4 bases from J, the junction kept 10 bases outside the gene matches. The CDR3 totals 16 residues. Germline values: CDR1 SQVTM, CDR2 ANQGSEA.

The chain combines TRBV9 with TRBJ2-3; either TRBD1 or TRBD2 may fit D (5 bases each). V was shortened by 2 bases and J by 2 bases, with 9 bases between the two germline ends. The V gene's germline CDR1 is SGDLS and CDR2 YYNGEE. CDR3 length: 14 residues. The CDR3, as DNA: TGTGCCAGCAGCGTCTGGGGGTTCACAGATACGCAGTATTTT. It specifies CASSVWGFTDTQYF.

The chain employs TRBV7-9 and TRBJ2-5; D gene ambiguous. Germline V lookup: CDR1 SEHNR, CDR2 FQNEAQ (reference sequence). V dropped 7 bases and J dropped 5 bases, with 14 bases sitting between them. CDR3 length: 13 residues. CDR3 region: CASTTWLGETQYF. The CDR3 nucleotides are TGTGCCAGCACCACTTGGCTAGGGGAGACCCAGTACTTC.

CDR3 coding DNA: TGCAGTGTGGTGGCAGATACGCAGTATTTT. This gives the protein CSVVADTQYF. The genes are TRBV20-1 and TRBJ2-3; D unclear. The CDR3 contains 10 residues. Trimming cost V 7 bases and J 4 bases, with 6 bases left between them. The germline V gene has CDR1 DFQATT and CDR2 SNEGSKA (reference sequence).

This rearrangement joins TRBV4-1 to TRBJ2-5; D call uncertain. Germline CDR1 and CDR2: MGHRA and YSYEKL. CDR3 length: 15 residues. The V end lost 0 bases, the J end lost 2 bases, and 10 bases lay between the germline ends. The CDR3 DNA reads as TGCGCCAGCAGCCAAGAGGCGGTTTTACAAGAGACCCAGTACTTC. It encodes CASSQEAVLQETQYF.

The rearrangement joins TRBV5-1 to TRBJ2-7; TRBD2 agrees at 10 bases. CDR3 length: 16 amino acids. The J segment lost 3 bases and the V segment lost 0 bases, leaving 6 bases of the junction unmatched. Germline values: CDR1 SGHRS, CDR2 YFSETQ. The CDR3 here is CASSLGVGLAYYEQYF. CDR3 sequence (DNA): TGCGCCAGCAGCTTGGGCGTGGGACTAGCGTACTACGAGCAGTACTTC.

The genes are TRBV7-9 and TRBJ2-2; 8 bases agree with TRBD1. CDR3 size: 19 residues. Germline CDR1 is SEHNR and CDR2 is FQNEAQ (reference sequence). V lost 6 bases and J lost 2; bases outside the gene matches: 17. CDR3 loop: CASSRTTGATPTNTGELFF. CDR3 sequence (DNA): TGTGCCAGCAGTAGAACGACAGGGGCGACACCGACTAACACCGGGGAGCTGTTTTTT.

The J gene is TRBJ1-6, the V gene TRBV5-6, with a possible D match to TRBD1 (5 bases). The CDR3 totals 15 residues. V lost 3 bases and J lost 7, with 14 bases in between. Looked up from germline, CDR1 is SGHDT and CDR2 is YYEEEE. The CDR3 here is CASSWDRETNSPLHF. For the CDR3, the DNA is TGTGCCAGCAGCTGGGACCGGGAGACAAATTCACCCCTCCACTTT.

The rearrangement links TRBV27 to TRBJ2-1; the match to TRBD2 covers 14 bases. CDR3 length equals 15 residues. With 6 bases clipped from V and 8 bases from J, the junction kept 6 bases outside the gene matches. Looked up from germline, CDR1 is MNHEY and CDR2 is SMNVEV (reference sequence). CDR3 in amino acids: CASSQGTSGSDEQFF. CDR3 DNA sequence: TGTGCCAGCAGCCAAGGGACTAGCGGGAGCGATGAGCAGTTCTTC.

The J gene is TRBJ2-7, the V gene TRBV7-8, with D hard to call. Germline V gene sequence: CDR1 SGHVS, CDR2 FQNEAQ. Trimming took 8 bases from V and 1 from J, leaving 15 bases between them. The CDR3 sequence is 14 residues long. The CDR3 bases are TGTGCCAGCGGCCCCCTCTGGGCGTCCTACGAGCAGTACTTC. Translated: CASGPLWASYEQYF.

The rearrangement joins TRBV7-9 to TRBJ2-2; D is unresolved. Germline CDR1 is SEHNR and CDR2 is FQNEAQ (reference sequence). There are 10 residues in the CDR3. With 8 bases removed from V and 6 bases from J, the gap between germline ends came to 4 bases. DNA of the CDR3: TGTGCCAGCGGTGCCGGGGAGCTGTTTTTT. Protein: CASGAGELFF.